The sequence of this T cell receptor (beta chain) was determined in a study of blood T cell repertoires in COVID-19 (dated by TCRdb to 2019 to 2021). About the investigation overall: Samples from collaborators originated in the United States, Italy and Spain and spanned both the acute and convalescent phases of COVID-19. The prospective study material was composed of cDNA or gDNA derived from T cells, B-cell-depleted T cells, or PBMCs. Deeply sampled blood TCRbeta repertoires from subjects exposed to, actively infected with, or recovered from COVID-19 were included in the dataset. A freely available public database, intended as a resource for researchers studying the immune response to SARS-CoV-2, is where the repertoires were released. Samples came from the ongoing ImmuneRACE study (first 160 participants) plus 1,254 subjects from 6 global collaborators. The sample metadata nearly always contained a de-identified subject ID, COVID-19 status, age in years and sex. Where available, HLA class I and class II types were obtained from metadata supplied by the sample provider rather than from assay-based typing.

Points the paper makes about the study in general: Clinical and demographic metadata were provided uncurated, with the amount varying by source and participant.

TCRbeta CDR3 regions were amplified from genomic DNA by means of the immunoSEQ Assay, a bias-controlled multiplex PCR. Under the source paper's analysis protocol: Nucleated cell counts per sample were estimated from amplification of reference gene primers within the assay. Sequence reads were collapsed and filtered to measure the absolute abundance of every unique TCRbeta CDR3 rearrangement. For each sample, productive Simpson clonality was calculated as the square root of Simpson's diversity index across productive rearrangements. In TCRdb, the immuneACCESS table is reduced to in-frame sequences with V and J assigned. These tables do not hold every clone; where another copy was compared, an unresolved V gene accounts for under half, and the others remain unexplained. V, J and clone size are those of that table, while D and trimming were read from the DNA. This sample gives a few hundred thousand clones in total; about 80% of them show up just once. The top ten hold roughly 3.2% of the sample.

Enrolling through a virtual design, the prospective study's participants ranged in age from roughly 18 to 90 years and lived across 20 to 25 United States geographic areas. In the prospective study, participants were assigned to cohorts based on the clinical history participants reported in a screening survey and a study questionnaire. Recovered participants in ImmuneRACE Cohort 3 were defined as having two consecutive negative NP/OP PCR tests, clearance from a healthcare professional, or resolution of symptoms. In the prospective study, mobile phlebotomists collected whole blood, serum and a nasopharyngeal or oropharyngeal swab from each participant. Additional blood draws and questionnaires over an approximately two-month period could optionally be provided by prospective study participants. Before DNA extraction, prospective study blood samples were shipped either frozen or at room temperature.

This clone was counted once. Its recognized antigen is unknown. No much larger clone exists at a distance of one base, and base qualities are not known. The sequence came from a man over 45 who had recovered from COVID-19. Sequencing was carried out using PBMCs or T cells enriched from blood (not recorded which).

The CDR3 is CASSPLTSGVSADTQYF. DNA sequence: TGCGCCAGCAGCCCCTTGACTAGCGGGGTCAGCGCAGATACGCAGTATTTT. The V gene is TRBV5-1 and the J gene is TRBJ2-3, with TRBD2 matching 11 junction bases. V loses 4 bases at its end and J loses 4 bases; junction bases beyond the gene matches: 11. The germline V gene provides CDR1 SGHRS and CDR2 YFSETQ. CDR3 length: 17 amino acids, cysteine to phenylalanine. The CDR3 DNA has 51 bases and is translated from base 1.